Below, 27 T cell receptor beta chains from the same sample are listed, as sequenced in a study of cytomegalovirus exposure and HLA in healthy donors. The PCR ran on 60 Vbeta and 13 Jbeta primers. Here immunoSEQ multiplex PCR was the method, and the copy in TCRdb shows in-frame clones only, minus some. The data show 230,000 or so clones, 92% seen once. The sample was PBMCs. The receptors derive from a girl aged 2-10 years in good health and CMV-seronegative.

This chain connects TRBV18 to TRBJ2-3; 11 positions match TRBD1. Germline-derived CDR1 and CDR2 are KGHSH and LQKENI. The CDR3 contains 16 residues. Trimming at V came to 0 bases and at J to 5 bases, leaving 4 bases not matched to a gene. The DNA for the CDR3 is TGTGCCAGCTCACCACCGCGGACAGGGGGCGTAGATACGCAGTATTTT. It is translated as CASSPPRTGGVDTQYF.

The chain has TRBV5-8 and TRBJ2-2; TRBD2 might be the D (5 bases). The CDR3 is made up of 14 amino acids. CDR1 SGHTS and CDR2 YDEGEE come from the germline V gene. Trimming left V 4 bases short and J 6 bases short, with 13 bases between. The DNA for the CDR3 is TGTGCCAGCAGCAGAATGAGGGAGTCCGGGGAGCTGTTTTTT. It translates to CASSRMRESGELFF.

The chain combines TRBV19 with TRBJ1-5; tentatively, D is TRBD1 (6 bases). The CDR3 totals 16 residues. Germline V lookup: CDR1 LNHDA, CDR2 SQIVND (reference sequence). Trimming left V 0 bases short and J 3 bases short, with 12 bases between. CDR3 DNA sequence: TGTGCCAGTAGTATAGATTTCAGGGGTTTCAATCAGCCCCAGCATTTT. Translating gives CASSIDFRGFNQPQHF.

The J gene is TRBJ1-2, the V gene TRBV14; D call uncertain. Germline loops: CDR1 SGHDN, CDR2 FVKESK. With 3 bases removed from V and 8 bases from J, the gap between germline ends came to 10 bases. The CDR3 is 12 residues long. CDR3 nucleotides: TGTGCCAGCAGCCAGCGGACGGGGGGCTACACCTTC. Its translation is CASSQRTGGYTF.

On this clone itself: Sequence at one end of the junction differs from germline and may be a read error. This chain connects TRBV7-9 to TRBJ1-1; no clear D gene. This CDR3 has 15 amino acids. Germline CDR1 reads SEHNR; CDR2 reads FQNEAQ (reference sequence). The CDR3 DNA sequence: TGCGCGGCTGCCGGTCGAGGGTTATCAAACACTGAAGCTTTCTTT. Translation: CAAAGRGLSNTEAFF.

The chain recombines TRBV7-8 with TRBJ2-7; no reliable D call. Germline assignment: CDR1 SGHVS and CDR2 FQNEAQ. This CDR3 is 13 amino acids long. Trimming removed 5 bases from V and 3 bases from J, with 11 bases in between. CDR3 protein: CASSGLQVYEQYF. As DNA, the CDR3 is TGTGCCAGCAGCGGTCTTCAGGTCTACGAGCAGTACTTC.

This chain joins TRBV28 and TRBJ2-7, with TRBD1 identical over 9 bases. V gave up 3 bases and J gave up 3 bases; unmatched junction bases: 3. CDR1 is MDHEN, CDR2 SYDVKM, per germline. This CDR3 is 14 amino acids long. The CDR3 nucleotides read TGTGCCAGCAGTTTGGGACAGGGACTCTACGAGCAGTACTTC. It yields the protein CASSLGQGLYEQYF.

This sequence joins TRBV5-6 and TRBJ2-1; 11 bases are a match to TRBD2. The CDR3 sequence is 17 residues long. J gave up 6 bases and V 0 bases, and 8 bases lay outside the gene matches. Germline V gene data show CDR1 as SGHDT and CDR2 as YYEEEE. CDR3 coding DNA: TGTGCCAGCAGCTTGGGTTTCGGGACTAGCGGTGTCAATGAGCAGTTCTTC. The encoded protein is CASSLGFGTSGVNEQFF.

This clone was picked up one time. The rearrangement uses TRBV6-5 and TRBJ2-5; perhaps TRBD2 as D (7 bases). Germline V gene lookup returns CDR1 MNHEY and CDR2 SVGAGI. V shed 0 bases and J shed 2 bases, with 13 bases lying between them. The CDR3 length is 16 residues. CDR3 residues: CASSYSGEGGQETQYF. Written as DNA, the CDR3 is TGTGCCAGCAGTTACTCAGGGGAGGGGGGACAAGAGACCCAGTACTTC.

The rearrangement uses TRBV16 and TRBJ2-3; no clear D. Germline loops: CDR1 KGHSY, CDR2 FQNENV. The CDR3 runs 13 residues. The ends were cut back, 1 base at V and 6 bases at J, with 8 bases in the middle. DNA of the CDR3: TGTGCCAGCAGCCAATTACAAGTGGATACGCAGTATTTT. Amino acid sequence: CASSQLQVDTQYF.

The J gene is TRBJ1-6, the V gene TRBV9; D is undetermined. The V end lost 0 bases, the J end lost 6 bases, and 7 bases lay between the germline ends. Germline V gene lookup returns CDR1 SGDLS and CDR2 YYNGEE. The CDR3 has 14 amino acids. Here the CDR3 reads CASSVAGSNSPLHF. The CDR3 nucleotides read TGTGCCAGCAGCGTAGCTGGCAGTAATTCACCCCTCCACTTT.

This clone appeared a few times. The chain uses TRBV7-9 and TRBJ2-1; no clear D. Germline values: CDR1 SEHNR, CDR2 FQNEAQ (reference sequence). The CDR3 has 12 amino acids. V shed 4 bases and J shed 3 bases, with 4 bases lying between them. In DNA form, the CDR3 reads TGTGCCAGCAGCTCGGGCTACAATGAGCAGTTCTTC. As protein: CASSSGYNEQFF.

This chain links TRBV30 with TRBJ1-3; 7 bases fit TRBD1. CDR1 is GTSNPN, CDR2 SVGIG, per germline (reference sequence). Trimming took 0 bases from V and 0 from J; bases not matched to a gene: 2. The CDR3 length is 15 residues. CDR3 in amino acids: CAWSVGTVSGNTIYF. The CDR3 DNA follows: TGTGCCTGGAGTGTAGGGACAGTCTCTGGAAACACCATATATTTT.

The genes are TRBV6-6 and TRBJ2-7; possibly TRBD1 for D (6 bases). The ends were cut back, 4 bases at V and 9 bases at J, with 22 bases in the middle. CDR3 length equals 15 residues. Germline V gives CDR1 MNHNY, CDR2 SVGAGI (reference sequence). The CDR3 spells CASSSQQGLLDRQYF. The CDR3 coding sequence is TGTGCCAGCAGTTCTCAACAGGGATTACTGGACCGGCAGTACTTC.

The rearrangement links TRBV7-9 to TRBJ1-2; 7 bases match TRBD1. V lost 2 bases and J lost 8; bases outside the gene matches: 5. Germline-derived CDR1 and CDR2 are SEHNR and FQNEAQ (reference sequence). The CDR3 runs to 13 residues. CDR3 region: CASSLKGGYGYTF. CDR3 coding DNA: TGTGCCAGCAGCTTAAAAGGGGGCTACGGCTACACCTTC.

This chain connects TRBV10-2 to TRBJ2-7; 12 bases are shared with TRBD1. Losses at the gene ends were 8 bases for V and 5 bases for J; bases not matched to a gene: 4. The CDR3 is 13 residues long. The V gene's germline CDR1 is WSHSY and CDR2 SAAADI. The CDR3 region is CASGDRGPHEQYF. The CDR3 coding sequence is TGCGCCAGCGGGGACAGGGGGCCCCACGAGCAGTACTTC.

The rearrangement uses TRBV6-5 and TRBJ2-7; TRBD1 is a possible D gene (7 bases). Germline lookup yields CDR1 MNHEY and CDR2 SVGAGI. The CDR3 runs 16 residues. V was trimmed by 4 bases and J by 2 bases, leaving 18 bases between them. The CDR3 protein is CASSSLGGDSAYEQYF. The DNA for the CDR3 is TGTGCCAGCAGTTCCCTGGGCGGGGACAGTGCCTACGAGCAGTACTTC.

The rearrangement joins TRBV6-1 to TRBJ1-2, with a weak D call TRBD1 (6 bases). The CDR3 has 13 amino acids. Germline values: CDR1 MNHNS, CDR2 SASEGT. V was trimmed by 3 bases and J by 5 bases, leaving 10 bases between them. CDR3 sequence reads: CASSEQGLYGYTF. The CDR3 coding sequence is TGTGCCAGCAGTGAGCAGGGGCTTTATGGCTACACCTTC.

The chain links TRBV28 to TRBJ2-7, with TRBD2 identical over 8 bases. The germline V gene encodes CDR1 MDHEN and CDR2 SYDVKM. This CDR3 has 12 residues. V shed 5 bases, J shed 6 bases, and the junction held 3 bases outside the gene matches. CDR3 in amino acids: CASSRGGSEQYF. For the CDR3, the DNA is TGTGCCAGCAGTCGGGGGGGCTCCGAGCAGTACTTC.

The chain joins TRBV6-6 to TRBJ2-5; D ambiguous. The closer fit of TRBJ2-7 to the DNA end suggests the J call may be wrong. CDR3 length: 12 amino acids. The germline gives CDR1 MNHNY, CDR2 SVGAGI (reference sequence). In DNA, the CDR3 is TGTGCCAGCAGTTACGACACGTACGAGCAGTACTTC. Amino acids: CASSYDTYEQYF.

Only a few counts were recorded for this clone. The genes are TRBV6-1 and TRBJ2-7; maybe TRBD2 (7 bases). Germline CDR1 MNHNS, CDR2 SASEGT. V lost 0 bases and J lost 5, with 11 bases in between. This CDR3 region has 14 residues. CDR3 sequence reads: CASSEAGGPHEQYF. CDR3 coding DNA: TGTGCCAGCAGTGAAGCGGGGGGGCCCCACGAGCAGTACTTC.

The chain carries TRBV6-5 and TRBJ2-1; D unresolved. The CDR3 length is 12 residues. Germline loops: CDR1 MNHEY, CDR2 SVGAGI. Deletions cut 8 bases from V and 4 bases from J, with 9 bases between. CDR3 loop: CASGLTYNEQFF. The CDR3 coding sequence is TGTGCCAGCGGGCTTACTTACAATGAGCAGTTCTTC.

The chain recombines TRBV14 with TRBJ2-7; 12 nucleotides match TRBD1. Germline CDR1 is SGHDN and CDR2 is FVKESK. Germline trimming cut 5 bases from V and 3 bases from J; bases unmatched to any gene: 14. CDR3 length: 18 residues. The CDR3: CASSYNPGTGGLGYEQYF. As DNA, the CDR3 is TGTGCCAGCAGCTACAATCCCGGGACAGGGGGCCTAGGCTACGAGCAGTACTTC.

The J gene is TRBJ2-2, the V gene TRBV5-8; no firm D call. The CDR3 covers 15 residues. The germline V and J ends were trimmed by 4 bases and 1 base, with 11 bases remaining between them. Germline V gene sequence: CDR1 SGHTS, CDR2 YDEGEE. This chain's CDR3 is CASSRSTRNTGELFF. The CDR3 region has the DNA TGTGCCAGCAGCCGAAGTACGCGGAACACCGGGGAGCTGTTTTTT.

The chain's CDR3 is CASSLGLAGYNEQFF. Here the CDR3 DNA reads TGTGCCAGCAGCCTCGGACTAGCGGGATACAATGAGCAGTTCTTC. The chain joins TRBV7-6 to TRBJ2-1; 12 bases match TRBD2. The CDR3 is 15 residues long. Germline CDR1 reads SGHVS; CDR2 reads FNYEAQ. The V gene end was trimmed by 5 bases and the J gene end by 4 bases; junction bases not matched to a gene: 3.

The chain couples TRBV27 to TRBJ2-7; D is perhaps TRBD1 (5 bases). Trimming shortened V by 3 bases and J by 5 bases, and 14 bases separated the two germline ends. The CDR3 has 14 amino acids. Germline values: CDR1 MNHEY, CDR2 SMNVEV (reference sequence). The CDR3 bases are TGTGCCAGCAGTTTTGGGCAGACAGTAAACGAGCAGTACTTC. It encodes CASSFGQTVNEQYF.

The chain carries TRBV5-4 and TRBJ2-4; 10 nucleotides match TRBD2. Germline CDR1 is SGHNT and CDR2 is YYREEE (reference sequence). The CDR3 is 18 amino acids. V lost 0 bases and J lost 0; bases outside the gene matches: 6. The DNA for the CDR3 is TGTGCCAGCAGCTTGGGAGTAGCGGGGGGTGGAGCCAAAAACATTCAGTACTTC. Translation gives CASSLGVAGGGAKNIQYF.